The 25 T cell receptor beta chains below all came from one sample that was sequenced in a study of T cell responses to AZD1222 COVID-19 vaccine. Generated by immunoSEQ multiplex PCR, the TCRdb table keeps only in-frame clones and is missing some. The sample shows some 150,000 clones, 92% of them seen only once. This specimen was peripheral blood, taken 28 days after the second AZD1222 dose. These receptors originate from an adult who received the AZD1222 COVID-19 vaccine.

The gene calls are TRBV14 and TRBJ2-7; 9 bases fit TRBD1. In germline, CDR1 is SGHDN, CDR2 FVKESK. J gave up 5 bases and V 1 base, and 15 bases lay outside the gene matches. The CDR3 extends over 18 amino acids. The CDR3 reads CASSQGSGLGTGLHEQYF. The CDR3 DNA follows: TGTGCCAGCAGCCAAGGTTCGGGGCTGGGGACAGGGTTGCACGAGCAGTACTTC.

The rearrangement uses TRBV18 and TRBJ2-5; 14 bases match TRBD2. The CDR3 is 16 amino acids. V lost 3 bases, J lost 4 bases, and 4 bases stayed unmatched. Germline CDR1 KGHSH, CDR2 LQKENI. The CDR3 loop is CASSPPGLAGGETQYF. CDR3 in DNA: TGTGCCAGCTCACCCCCCGGACTAGCGGGAGGAGAGACCCAGTACTTC. The full variable domain, rest sourced from reference TRBV18 and TRBJ2-5, is NAGVMQNPRHLVRRRGQEARLRCSPMKGHSHVYWYRQLPEEGLKFMVYLQKENIIDESGMPKERFSAEFPKEGPSILRIQQVVRGDSAAYFCASSPPGLAGGETQYFGPGTRLLVL.

This chain links TRBV29-1 with TRBJ2-1, with D perhaps TRBD1 (5 bases). This CDR3 has 14 residues. In germline, CDR1 is SQVTM, CDR2 ANQGSEA. V was pared by 4 bases and J by 3 bases, with 13 bases between. CDR3: CSVVRGTGYNEQFF. The CDR3 DNA reads TGCAGCGTTGTTAGGGGAACGGGCTACAATGAGCAGTTCTTC.

This chain joins TRBV6-2 or TRBV6-3 and TRBJ2-7; TRBD2 matches 7 bases. V lost 4 bases, J lost 3 bases, and 9 bases stayed unmatched. Germline CDR1 is MNHEY and CDR2 is SVGEGT. The CDR3 is 15 residues long. Here the CDR3 reads CASSWPSGGDYEQYF. Here the CDR3 DNA reads TGTGCCAGCAGTTGGCCTAGCGGAGGAGACTACGAGCAGTACTTC.

The J gene is TRBJ1-1, the V gene TRBV2, with TRBD1 as a possible D gene (6 bases). This CDR3 has 13 residues. Germline V CDR1 and CDR2: SNHLY, FYNNEI. Trimming removed 5 bases at V and 7 bases at J, with 14 bases between. CDR3 in amino acids: CASSSQGGGEAFF. The CDR3 bases are TGTGCCAGCAGTTCACAGGGAGGAGGTGAAGCTTTCTTT. Full variable domain (rest looked up from reference TRBV2 and TRBJ1-1): EPEVTQTPSHQVTQMGQEVILRCVPISNHLYFYWYRQILGQKVEFLVSFYNNEISEKSEIFDDQFSVERPDGSNFTLKIRSTKLEDSAMYFCASSSQGGGEAFFGQGTRLTVV.

The rearrangement links TRBV18 to TRBJ2-1, with D perhaps matching TRBD2 (6 bases). There are 16 residues in the CDR3. V was trimmed by 0 bases and J by 5 bases, leaving 14 bases between them. Germline V gene sequence: CDR1 KGHSH, CDR2 LQKENI. This CDR3 reads CASSPPLGRTDNEQFF. Here the CDR3 DNA reads TGTGCCAGCTCACCACCACTCGGGAGAACGGACAATGAGCAGTTCTTC.

J is TRBJ2-7 and V is TRBV24-1; a possible D gene is TRBD1 (5 bases). Germline V gene data show CDR1 as KGHDR and CDR2 as SFDVKD. Trimming stripped 4 bases from V and 2 bases from J, with 11 bases between. The CDR3 runs to 14 residues. CDR3 nucleotide sequence: TGTGCCACCAGTGAAAGTGGACAACCCTACGAGCAGTACTTC. It yields the protein CATSESGQPYEQYF.

The chain carries TRBV6-2 or TRBV6-3 and TRBJ1-1; 7 bases agree with TRBD1. The CDR3 is 14 residues long. With V trimmed by 4 bases and J by 1 base, 3 bases remained unmatched. Per germline, CDR1 MNHEY and CDR2 SVGEGT. The CDR3 protein is CASSSYRGNTEAFF. The CDR3 nucleotides read TGTGCCAGCAGTTCCTACAGGGGGAACACTGAAGCTTTCTTT.

The genes are TRBV30 and TRBJ2-7; D might be TRBD1 or TRBD2, each matching 6 bases. The CDR3 runs to 13 residues. Trimming stripped 0 bases from V and 12 bases from J, with 18 bases between. Germline lookup yields CDR1 GTSNPN and CDR2 SVGIG (reference sequence). The DNA of the CDR3 is TGTGCCTGGAGTGTAGGGGGGCCACGAGTCTTGTACTTC. Translating gives CAWSVGGPRVLYF.

V usage is TRBV20-1 and J usage is TRBJ1-5, with D perhaps TRBD1 (6 bases). V lost 3 bases to trimming and J lost 7 bases, with 16 bases between them. This CDR3 comprises 14 residues. The germline gives CDR1 DFQATT, CDR2 SNEGSKA (reference sequence). The CDR3, as DNA: TGCAGTGCTAGTCAATCAGGGGAGCGGCAGCCCCAGCATTTT. Translating it yields CSASQSGERQPQHF.

This chain links TRBV24-1 with TRBJ2-1; 9 nucleotides align to TRBD2. The germline CDR1 and CDR2 sequences are KGHDR and SFDVKD. This CDR3 contains 12 residues. The J segment lost 16 bases and the V segment lost 3 bases, leaving 6 bases of the junction unmatched. The CDR3 nucleotides are TGTGCCACCAGTGATGGGGGACTAGCTAAATTCTTC. Encoded protein: CATSDGGLAKFF.

The chain combines TRBV5-1 with TRBJ2-3, with D uncertain. Trimming removed 4 bases from V and 2 bases from J, with 11 bases in between. This CDR3 contains 14 residues. Germline assignment: CDR1 SGHRS and CDR2 YFSETQ. CDR3 region: CASSASEVTDTQYF. CDR3 sequence (DNA): TGCGCCAGCAGCGCCTCGGAAGTCACAGATACGCAGTATTTT.

The chain couples TRBV24-1 to TRBJ2-5; D is possibly TRBD1 (5 bases). The V end was cut by 3 bases, the J end by 1 base, with 8 bases between. CDR3 length equals 14 residues. Germline CDR1 KGHDR, CDR2 SFDVKD. CDR3 in amino acids: CATSDRQTQETQYF. In nucleotides, the CDR3 is TGTGCCACCAGTGATCGACAGACCCAAGAGACCCAGTACTTC.

The chain couples TRBV27 to TRBJ1-4; D is possibly TRBD1 (6 bases). The CDR3 is 17 residues long. Per the germline V gene, CDR1 is MNHEY and CDR2 is SMNVEV (reference sequence). Trimming took 3 bases from V and 1 from J, leaving 15 bases between them. CDR3 nucleotide sequence: TGTGCCAGCAGTTTTGGGGGGGCGAAGGGAACTAATGAAAAACTGTTTTTT. Encoded protein: CASSFGGAKGTNEKLFF.

V is TRBV28 and J is TRBJ1-5; D unresolved. CDR1 MDHEN and CDR2 SYDVKM come from the germline V gene. The CDR3 extends over 14 amino acids. V lost 5 bases to trimming and J lost 5 bases, with 13 bases between them. In DNA form, the CDR3 reads TGTGCCAGCAGTACTCCCGTGGGCGATCAGCCCCAGCATTTT. It yields the protein CASSTPVGDQPQHF.

This clone was detected only once. The rearrangement uses TRBV5-4 and TRBJ1-5; a weak D match, TRBD1 (5 bases). This CDR3 has 17 residues. V was shortened by 0 bases and J by 1 base, with 14 bases between the two germline ends. The germline gives CDR1 SGHNT, CDR2 YYREEE (reference sequence). This CDR3 reads CASSLDGFRDSNQPQHF. CDR3 sequence (DNA): TGTGCCAGCAGCTTGGATGGTTTCCGGGACAGCAATCAGCCCCAGCATTTT.

The chain links TRBV2 to TRBJ2-7, with D maybe TRBD2 (6 bases). V gave up 4 bases and J gave up 4 bases, with 11 bases separating them. The CDR3 is made up of 13 amino acids. From germline, CDR1 is SNHLY and CDR2 FYNNEI. The CDR3 loop is CASSARDSYEQYF. The CDR3 nucleotides read TGTGCCAGCAGTGCCCGGGACTCTTACGAGCAGTACTTC.

The chain joins TRBV28 to TRBJ2-7, with D possibly TRBD1 on 6 matching bases. The CDR3 runs to 12 residues. The V end lost 7 bases, the J end lost 4 bases, and 11 bases lay between the germline ends. Germline V gene lookup returns CDR1 MDHEN and CDR2 SYDVKM. This CDR3 reads CASNLQGYEQYF. CDR3 in DNA: TGTGCCAGCAACCTACAGGGTTACGAGCAGTACTTC. The full variable domain, rest sourced from reference TRBV28 and TRBJ2-7, is DVKVTQSSRYLVKRTGEKVFLECVQDMDHENMFWYRQDPGLGLRLIYFSYDVKMKEKGDIPEGYSVSREKKERFSLILESASTNQTSMYLCASNLQGYEQYFGPGTRLTVT.

The V call is TRBV7-3, the J call TRBJ2-7, with 8 bases fitting TRBD2. The CDR3 runs 14 residues. The V and J ends lost 0 bases and 6 bases, in that order; junction bases with no gene match: 4. CDR1 is SGHTA and CDR2 is FQGTGA in the germline V gene. The CDR3: CASSLTYLAGEQYF. For the CDR3, the DNA is TGTGCCAGCAGCTTAACGTACCTAGCGGGCGAGCAGTACTTC. Full variable domain (rest looked up from reference TRBV7-3 and TRBJ2-7): GAGVSQTPSNKVTEKGKYVELRCDPISGHTALYWYRQSLGQGPEFLIYFQGTGAADDSGLPNDRFFAVRPEGSVSTLKIQRTERGDSAVYLCASSLTYLAGEQYFGPGTRLTVT.

V is TRBV19 and J is TRBJ1-3; no clear D. V was pared by 3 bases and J by 0 bases, with 9 bases between. Germline V gives CDR1 LNHDA, CDR2 SQIVND (reference sequence). The CDR3 is 15 residues long. Here the CDR3 DNA reads TGTGCCAGTAGTATCCAGCATGACTCTGGAAACACCATATATTTT. Translated: CASSIQHDSGNTIYF.

The chain has TRBV12-5 and TRBJ2-1; no firm D call. CDR1 and CDR2 from the germline V gene are LGHNT and FRNRAP. The ends were cut back, 2 bases at V and 1 base at J, with 15 bases in the middle. The length of the CDR3 is 17 residues. DNA of the CDR3: TGTGCTAGTGGTTTGTTTAACAGTGAAACTTCCTACAATGAGCAGTTCTTC. Protein: CASGLFNSETSYNEQFF.

This chain links TRBV11-2 with TRBJ2-7; the match to TRBD2 covers 12 bases. The CDR3 is made up of 16 amino acids. Germline V lookup: CDR1 SGHAT, CDR2 FQNNGV. J was trimmed by 6 bases and V by 3 bases; bases with no gene match: 9. CDR3: CASSLAGLAGSLEQYF. The CDR3, as DNA: TGTGCCAGCAGCTTGGCCGGACTAGCGGGGTCCCTCGAGCAGTACTTC. Variable domain in full (rest from reference TRBV11-2 and TRBJ2-7): EAGVAQSPRYKIIEKRQSVAFWCNPISGHATLYWYQQILGQGPKLLIQFQNNGVVDDSQLPKDRFSAERLKGVDSTLKIQPAKLEDSAVYLCASSLAGLAGSLEQYFGPGTRLTVT.

V gene TRBV5-4 combines with J gene TRBJ2-1, with 8 bases lining up with TRBD1. Germline assignment: CDR1 SGHNT and CDR2 YYREEE (reference sequence). V was clipped by 0 bases and J by 1 base; unmatched bases: 6. The CDR3 is 17 amino acids. The CDR3 nucleotides are TGTGCCAGCAGCTTGGCCCCTCACAGGGGGTCCTACAATGAGCAGTTCTTC. It encodes CASSLAPHRGSYNEQFF.

This clone has only one observation. This chain connects TRBV9 to TRBJ2-1; D gene unclear. There are 16 residues in the CDR3. The germline V gene has CDR1 SGDLS and CDR2 YYNGEE. V lost 4 bases and J lost 8, with 22 bases in between. CDR3 bases: TGTGCCAGCAGCTTGACGGGCTGGGTCGAAAGCGATGAGCAGTTCTTC. Translated: CASSLTGWVESDEQFF.

In this sample, this clone turned up a few times. V and J are TRBV28 and TRBJ1-6; 8 nucleotides align to TRBD1. CDR1 is MDHEN and CDR2 is SYDVKM in the germline V gene. V lost 10 bases to trimming and J lost 9 bases; unmatched junction nucleotides: 11. The CDR3 has 14 amino acids. CDR3 sequence reads: CATQGRQGTSPLHF. As DNA, the CDR3 is TGTGCCACCCAGGGGAGACAGGGGACTTCACCCCTCCACTTT.